One and the same sample provided the 27 T cell receptor beta chains below, sequenced in a study of Graves' ophthalmopathy and Graves' hyperthyroidism. RNA transcripts were the source from which TCR beta CDR3 regions were amplified. RT-PCR with HTBI primers came first, then second-round multiplex PCR. TCRdb recomputed calls from the multiplex PCR reads with MiXCR, one row per CDR3 protein. The data contain some 160,000 distinct CDR3 sequences, approximately 40% of them seen just once; the ten biggest clones take up roughly 8.9%. The specimen sequenced was peripheral blood. These receptors were collected from a man aged 25-45 years with Graves' ophthalmopathy.

This clonotype has at least ten counts. The chain uses TRBV6-5 and TRBJ2-2; 8 bases fit TRBD1. Looked up from germline, CDR1 is MNHEY and CDR2 is SVGAGI. Trimming removed 8 bases from V and 7 bases from J; junction bases left unmatched: 3. This CDR3 region has 12 residues. CDR3 sequence reads: CASQTGVGELFF. As DNA, the CDR3 is TGTGCCAGCCAGACAGGGGTCGGGGAGCTGTTTTTT.

At least ten counts were recorded for this clonotype. The chain has TRBV28 and TRBJ2-7; tentative D call: TRBD1 (5 bases). The CDR3 sequence is 13 residues long. Trimming left V 3 bases short and J 1 base short, with 7 bases between. In germline, CDR1 is MDHEN, CDR2 SYDVKM. The CDR3 loop reads CASSLGRSYEQYF. The CDR3 nucleotides read TGTGCCAGCAGTTTGGGGCGGTCCTACGAGCAGTACTTC.

This clonotype has at least ten counts. The CDR3 is CSARGGWRNQPQHF. DNA of the CDR3: TGCAGTGCTAGAGGGGGTTGGCGCAATCAGCCCCAGCATTTT. This chain links TRBV20-1 with TRBJ1-5; no definite D call. Trimming removed 1 base at V and 2 bases at J, with 9 bases between. Per the germline V gene, CDR1 is DFQATT and CDR2 is SNEGSKA (reference sequence). The CDR3 length is 14 residues.

This chain's CDR3 is CASSDRGAFQETQYF. The CDR3 coding sequence is TGTGCCAGTAGTGACAGGGGCGCCTTCCAAGAGACCCAGTACTTC. The J gene is TRBJ2-5, the V gene TRBV19, with 8 bases matching TRBD1. The CDR3 is made up of 15 amino acids. CDR1 LNHDA and CDR2 SQIVND come from the germline V gene (reference sequence). Losses at the gene ends were 5 bases for V and 1 base for J; bases not matched to a gene: 6.

V gene TRBV12-3 or TRBV12-4 combines with J gene TRBJ1-1; D gene ambiguous. The ends were cut back, 5 bases at V and 7 bases at J, with 11 bases in the middle. This CDR3 is 12 amino acids long. The CDR3 reads CASSQSDGEAFF. The CDR3, as DNA: TGTGCCAGCAGTCAGTCGGACGGTGAAGCTTTCTTT.

This rearrangement joins TRBV28 to TRBJ2-7; TRBD2 matches 9 bases. Germline CDR1 and CDR2: MDHEN and SYDVKM. The V segment lost 2 bases and the J segment 3 bases; nucleotides outside the gene matches: 2. The CDR3 covers 14 residues. CDR3 protein: CASSLAGGIYEQYF. CDR3 nucleotide sequence: TGTGCCAGCAGTTTAGCGGGGGGGATCTACGAGCAGTACTTC.

This clonotype was observed many times. The rearrangement joins TRBV12-3 or TRBV12-4 to TRBJ2-2; no definite D call. CDR3 length equals 15 residues. The ends were cut back, 2 bases at V and 0 bases at J, with 7 bases in the middle. CDR3 DNA: TGTGCCAGCAGTTTATGGGGATCGAACACCGGGGAGCTGTTTTTT. Translation gives CASSLWGSNTGELFF.

This clonotype has ten or more counts. V and J are TRBV6-2 or TRBV6-3 and TRBJ2-7; 9 nucleotides line up with TRBD1. Germline V CDR1 and CDR2: MNHEY, SVGEGT. V was clipped by 6 bases and J by 7 bases; unmatched bases: 10. There are 14 residues in the CDR3. CDR3 sequence reads: CASSTTGGPGEQYF. For the CDR3, the DNA is TGTGCCAGCAGCACCACAGGGGGCCCCGGTGAGCAGTACTTC.

As DNA, the CDR3 is TGTGCCAGCAGTTGGGAGGCCTACCCCAATCAGCCCCAGCATTTT. Protein sequence: CASSWEAYPNQPQHF. This chain links TRBV28 with TRBJ1-5; no definite D call. This CDR3 region has 15 residues. Germline V gene data show CDR1 as MDHEN and CDR2 as SYDVKM. With 4 bases removed from V and 3 bases from J, the gap between germline ends came to 13 bases. The full variable domain, in which reference TRBV28 and TRBJ1-5 provide the parts outside the CDR3, is DVKVTQSSRYLVKRTGEKVFLECVQDMDHENMFWYRQDPGLGLRLIYFSYDVKMKEKGDIPEGYSVSREKKERFSLILESASTNQTSMYLCASSWEAYPNQPQHFGDGTRLSIL.

The chain has TRBV7-2 and TRBJ2-5; TRBD1 matches 7 bases. Germline-derived CDR1 and CDR2 are SGHTA and FQGNSA. The CDR3 totals 19 residues. V trimming: 0 bases; J trimming: 5 bases; junction bases outside the gene matches: 18. The CDR3 loop is CASSLAPPATGMWGETQYF. CDR3 coding DNA: TGTGCCAGCAGCTTAGCCCCCCCGGCGACAGGGATGTGGGGGGAGACCCAGTACTTC.

Ten or more counts support this clonotype. The CDR3 loop is CASSFSGIGNTIYF. In nucleotides, the CDR3 is TGTGCCAGCAGCTTTTCGGGTATAGGAAACACCATATATTTT. This chain links TRBV7-2 with TRBJ1-3; D is undetermined. With 3 bases removed from V and 4 bases from J, the gap between germline ends came to 10 bases. The CDR3 contains 14 residues. Germline V lookup: CDR1 SGHTA, CDR2 FQGNSA.

The J gene is TRBJ2-2, the V gene TRBV5-1; D is unclear. V shed 0 bases and J shed 6 bases, with 12 bases lying between them. The CDR3 is 15 residues long. CDR1 and CDR2 from the germline V gene are SGHRS and YFSETQ. The CDR3 region has the DNA TGCGCCAGCAGCTTGGAGGCCCGGAGAGCCGGGGAGCTGTTTTTT. The encoded protein is CASSLEARRAGELFF. Based on the CDR3 plus reference TRBV5-1 and TRBJ2-2, the full variable domain is KAGVTQTPRYLIKTRGQQVTLSCSPISGHRSVSWYQQTPGQGLQFLFEYFSETQRNKGNFPGRFSGRQFSNSRSEMNVSTLELGDSALYLCASSLEARRAGELFFGEGSRLTVL.

This clonotype was found many times. The chain employs TRBV20-1 and TRBJ2-5; a possible D gene is TRBD2 (5 bases). Germline values: CDR1 DFQATT, CDR2 SNEGSKA (reference sequence). The V and J ends lost 3 bases and 9 bases respectively, with 11 bases between them. The CDR3 consists of 11 residues. CDR3 coding DNA: TGCAGTGCTAGCTCCCCCGGGGCCCAGTACTTC. The encoded protein is CSASSPGAQYF.

This clonotype was detected once. The V and J genes are TRBV6-9 and TRBJ1-5; 7 bases map to TRBD1. CDR1 and CDR2 from the germline V gene are MNHGY and SVAAGI. There are 15 residues in the CDR3. J lost 0 bases, V lost 10 bases, and 9 bases had no gene match. DNA of the CDR3: TGTGCCATCGTAGACAGGGCATATAGCAATCAGCCCCAGCATTTT. It encodes CAIVDRAYSNQPQHF.

J is TRBJ1-5 and V is TRBV12-3 or TRBV12-4; D not resolved. Trimming left V 5 bases short and J 13 bases short, with 15 bases between. This CDR3 has 12 amino acids. The CDR3 DNA reads as TGTGCCAGCAGTCCCGGTCTCACCTCGCAGCATTTT. Translation: CASSPGLTSQHF.

The chain couples TRBV12-3 or TRBV12-4 to TRBJ1-2; D gene ambiguous. With 1 base removed from V and 4 bases from J, the gap between germline ends came to 7 bases. The CDR3 covers 13 residues. The CDR3 coding sequence is TGTGCCAGCAGTTTAGGTGCGCGCTATGGCTACACCTTC. Translating it yields CASSLGARYGYTF.

The chain uses TRBV7-8 and TRBJ1-1; a weak D match, TRBD1 (5 bases). This CDR3 has 12 residues. The V and J ends lost 4 bases and 6 bases respectively, with 9 bases between them. Germline V CDR1 and CDR2: SGHVS, FQNEAQ. The CDR3 DNA reads as TGTGCCAGCAGCTCGGACAATTCTGAAGCTTTCTTT. It codes for CASSSDNSEAFF.

This clonotype was recorded many times. The chain recombines TRBV5-1 with TRBJ2-2, with 9 bases aligning to TRBD2. This CDR3 spans 15 amino acids. CDR1 and CDR2 from the germline V gene are SGHRS and YFSETQ. The V and J ends lost 6 bases and 5 bases, in that order; junction bases with no gene match: 8. The CDR3 bases are TGCGCCAGCAAGGGGGTAGCGGGAGAAACCGGGGAGCTGTTTTTT. Translation: CASKGVAGETGELFF.

This clonotype was observed at least ten times. This sequence joins TRBV2 and TRBJ1-1, with no clear D. V gave up 3 bases and J gave up 4 bases, with 9 bases separating them. Germline CDR1 SNHLY, CDR2 FYNNEI. This CDR3 has 13 residues. For the CDR3, the DNA is TGTGCCAGCAGTGACCAACTCTTCACTGAAGCTTTCTTT. This sequence encodes CASSDQLFTEAFF. The full variable domain, with the rest looked up from reference TRBV2 and TRBJ1-1, is EPEVTQTPSHQVTQMGQEVILRCVPISNHLYFYWYRQILGQKVEFLVSFYNNEISEKSEIFDDQFSVERPDGSNFTLKIRSTKLEDSAMYFCASSDQLFTEAFFGQGTRLTVV.

The genes are TRBV6-2 or TRBV6-3 and TRBJ1-2; D is unclear. The CDR3 consists of 11 residues. Trimming took 7 bases from V and 3 from J, leaving 6 bases between them. The germline CDR1 and CDR2 sequences are MNHEY and SVGEGT. CDR3 DNA: TGTGCCAGCACCAGTTACTATGGCTACACCTTC. As protein: CASTSYYGYTF.

V usage is TRBV28 and J usage is TRBJ1-1, with 8 positions matching TRBD1. V shed 5 bases and J 3 bases; nucleotides not matched to a gene: 8. Germline assignment: CDR1 MDHEN and CDR2 SYDVKM. CDR3 size: 15 residues. This CDR3 is CASSTPGQAYTEAFF. Written as DNA, the CDR3 is TGTGCCAGCAGTACCCCGGGACAGGCCTACACTGAAGCTTTCTTT.

This chain links TRBV10-3 with TRBJ1-1; no definite D call. Per the germline V gene, CDR1 is ENHRY and CDR2 is SYGVKD. The CDR3 loop spans 10 amino acids. V lost 8 bases and J 10 bases, leaving 11 bases between the germline ends. The CDR3 here is CAIGQEVAFF. The CDR3 nucleotides read TGTGCCATCGGCCAAGAGGTAGCTTTCTTT.

This clonotype was picked up many times. This chain uses TRBV6-2 or TRBV6-3 with TRBJ2-2, with TRBD2 as a possible D gene (5 bases). Trimming pared 4 bases from V and 5 bases from J, leaving 17 bases between. This CDR3 has 16 residues. Per germline, CDR1 MNHEY and CDR2 SVGEGT. The CDR3 DNA is TGTGCCAGCAGTTTGGATTCCCAGCGGCCTACCGGGGAGCTGTTTTTT. Encoded protein: CASSLDSQRPTGELFF.

This clonotype has a count of ten or more. The V and J genes are TRBV2 and TRBJ2-1, with TRBD2 matching over 9 bases. The ends lost 3 bases at V and 12 bases at J; junction bases unmatched: 6. This CDR3 region has 13 residues. Germline CDR1 reads SNHLY; CDR2 reads FYNNEI. The CDR3 DNA reads TGTGCCAGCAGTGATTCCGGTAGCGGGGGGCAGTTCTTC. Encoded protein: CASSDSGSGGQFF.

V gene TRBV12-3 or TRBV12-4 combines with J gene TRBJ1-1; no firm D call. CDR3 length: 13 amino acids. V lost 6 bases and J lost 10, with 18 bases in between. The CDR3 here is CASSPQDGLGAFF. The CDR3 coding sequence is TGTGCCAGCAGCCCTCAGGACGGCCTGGGAGCTTTCTTT.

This chain links TRBV2 with TRBJ2-5; TRBD1 aligns across 7 bases. The CDR3 length is 14 residues. V gave up 5 bases and J gave up 2 bases; unmatched junction bases: 5. Germline loops: CDR1 SNHLY, CDR2 FYNNEI. The CDR3 region has the DNA TGTGCCAGCAGTTCACAGGGGCCACAAGAGACCCAGTACTTC. This codes for CASSSQGPQETQYF. The entire variable domain, with the rest obtained from reference TRBV2 and TRBJ2-5, is as follows: EPEVTQTPSHQVTQMGQEVILRCVPISNHLYFYWYRQILGQKVEFLVSFYNNEISEKSEIFDDQFSVERPDGSNFTLKIRSTKLEDSAMYFCASSSQGPQETQYFGPGTRLLVL.

The V gene is TRBV28, the J gene TRBJ2-7; the match to TRBD1 covers 8 bases. The J segment lost 4 bases and the V segment lost 7 bases, leaving 12 bases of the junction unmatched. This CDR3 is built from 15 residues. The germline V gene has CDR1 MDHEN and CDR2 SYDVKM. The chain's CDR3 is CASTIAGTGDYEQYF. Here the CDR3 DNA reads TGTGCCAGCACTATTGCCGGGACAGGAGATTACGAGCAGTACTTC.